Presented here are 26 T cell receptor beta chains from one specimen sequenced in a study of blood T cell repertoires in COVID-19 (dated by TCRdb to 2020 to 2022). The library was generated by the immunoSEQ multiplex PCR assay. This is the immuneACCESS table as TCRdb keeps it, with only in-frame sequences that have V and J called. A part of the clones is gone; compared with another copy, unresolved V genes explain less than half, and the rest is unexplained. The sample table contains 180,000 or so clones; only one count was recorded for more than 75% of them. About 8.4% of the sample comes from the top ten. Sequencing input: peripheral blood. These TCRs come from a woman in her 70s with acute or convalescent COVID-19.

V is TRBV19 and J is TRBJ1-5, with 11 bases lining up with TRBD1. Looked up from germline, CDR1 is LNHDA and CDR2 is SQIVND (reference sequence). V trimming: 4 bases; J trimming: 2 bases; junction bases outside the gene matches: 4. The CDR3 is made up of 16 amino acids. This CDR3 is CASSKGTGGGNQPQHF. The CDR3 bases are TGTGCCAGTAGTAAGGGGACAGGGGGAGGCAATCAGCCCCAGCATTTT.

The V call is TRBV7-2, the J call TRBJ1-2, with 8 bases matching TRBD1. The CDR3 runs to 14 residues. CDR1 SGHTA and CDR2 FQGNSA come from the germline V gene. With 6 bases clipped from V and 6 bases from J, the junction kept 9 bases outside the gene matches. The CDR3 spells CASSWTGTTDGYTF. In nucleotides, the CDR3 is TGTGCCAGCAGTTGGACAGGGACAACGGATGGCTACACCTTC.

The V gene is TRBV28, the J gene TRBJ2-7; D not certain. CDR1 MDHEN and CDR2 SYDVKM come from the germline V gene. Trimming removed 3 bases at V and 1 base at J, with 13 bases between. The CDR3 is 15 amino acids. CDR3 DNA sequence: TGTGCCAGCAGTTTTAGCTGGCGAGCTTCCTACGAGCAGTACTTC. Amino acid sequence: CASSFSWRASYEQYF.

The rearrangement uses TRBV29-1 and TRBJ1-2; TRBD1 is a possible D gene (6 bases). The CDR3 loop spans 11 amino acids. Deletions cut 2 bases from V and 8 bases from J, with 9 bases between. The germline V gene has CDR1 SQVTM and CDR2 ANQGSEA. CDR3 in amino acids: CSVERGGGYTF. The CDR3 nucleotides read TGCAGCGTTGAAAGGGGGGGCGGCTACACCTTC.

This clone has only one observation. The chain employs TRBV29-1 and TRBJ2-5, with 8 bases lining up with TRBD2. The ends lost 7 bases at V and 0 bases at J; junction bases unmatched: 10. CDR1 and CDR2 from the germline V gene are SQVTM and ANQGSEA. This CDR3 comprises 15 residues. In DNA form, the CDR3 reads TGCAGCGCCCAAGCCGGACTAGCATACCAAGAGACCCAGTACTTC. As protein: CSAQAGLAYQETQYF.

The chain links TRBV6-2 or TRBV6-3 to TRBJ2-1, with 9 bases that match TRBD2. Germline lookup yields CDR1 MNHEY and CDR2 SVGEGT. After removal of 6 bases from V and 7 bases from J, the junction contained 4 bases not matched to a gene. The CDR3 is 13 residues long. The CDR3 is CASSRLAANEQFF. Here the CDR3 DNA reads TGTGCCAGCAGCCGACTAGCGGCTAATGAGCAGTTCTTC.

This chain joins TRBV28 and TRBJ1-1; 8 bases match TRBD1. Germline CDR1 MDHEN, CDR2 SYDVKM. The CDR3 totals 13 residues. V lost 2 bases, J lost 9 bases, and 5 bases stayed unmatched. CDR3 region: CASSLGQGQKAFF. The CDR3 coding sequence is TGTGCCAGCAGTTTAGGACAGGGACAGAAAGCTTTCTTT.

This chain links TRBV4-1 with TRBJ2-7; weak D call: TRBD2 (6 bases). CDR3 length: 20 amino acids. Germline CDR1 MGHRA, CDR2 YSYEKL. The V gene lost 0 bases and the J gene lost 3 bases, with 27 bases spanning the gap. CDR3: CASSQEGWAGSYIGRYEQYF. The CDR3 nucleotides read TGCGCCAGCAGCCAAGAGGGGTGGGCGGGAAGTTACATCGGTCGCTACGAGCAGTACTTC.

This chain uses TRBV28 with TRBJ2-7, with D uncertain. Germline values: CDR1 MDHEN, CDR2 SYDVKM. Trimming shortened V by 3 bases and J by 3 bases, and 9 bases separated the two germline ends. The CDR3 covers 13 residues. The CDR3 loop is CASSFGGHYEQYF. DNA of the CDR3: TGTGCCAGCAGTTTTGGCGGCCACTACGAGCAGTACTTC.

J is TRBJ2-7 and V is TRBV20-1; TRBD2 aligns across 8 bases. The CDR3 is 15 amino acids. The germline V gene encodes CDR1 DFQATT and CDR2 SNEGSKA (reference sequence). J gave up 0 bases and V 3 bases, and 7 bases lay outside the gene matches. CDR3 DNA sequence: TGCAGTGCTAGTAGAGCGGGGGCAAACTCCTACGAGCAGTACTTC. Protein product: CSASRAGANSYEQYF.

This chain links TRBV20-1 with TRBJ1-1, with D hard to call. This CDR3 spans 11 amino acids. Trimming stripped 3 bases from V and 8 bases from J, with 10 bases between. The germline V gene has CDR1 DFQATT and CDR2 SNEGSKA (reference sequence). CDR3 region: CSARHKREAFF. The CDR3 DNA reads TGCAGTGCTAGGCACAAAAGAGAAGCTTTCTTT.

J is TRBJ2-3 and V is TRBV5-4; 10 bases line up with TRBD2. This CDR3 is built from 18 residues. The V gene's germline CDR1 is SGHNT and CDR2 YYREEE (reference sequence). The V and J ends lost 0 bases and 0 bases, in that order; junction bases with no gene match: 7. The CDR3 nucleotides are TGTGCCAGCAGCTTGGTGGGTAGCGGGGGGACTAGCACAGATACGCAGTATTTT. Protein product: CASSLVGSGGTSTDTQYF.

The V and J genes are TRBV19 and TRBJ1-2, with 7 bases that match TRBD1. This CDR3 region has 14 residues. Germline V lookup: CDR1 LNHDA, CDR2 SQIVND (reference sequence). J lost 5 bases, V lost 6 bases, and 9 bases had no gene match. CDR3 bases: TGTGCCAGTAGAGTTGTACAGGGGAATTATGGCTACACCTTC. It translates to CASRVVQGNYGYTF.

The chain recombines TRBV6-2 or TRBV6-3 with TRBJ2-5, with 14 bases lining up with TRBD2. The germline V gene has CDR1 MNHEY and CDR2 SVGEGT. V gave up 4 bases and J gave up 5 bases; unmatched junction bases: 6. The length of the CDR3 is 16 residues. DNA for the CDR3: TGTGCCAGCAGTTTGGGACTAGCGGGAGTGCAGGAGACCCAGTACTTC. Translating it yields CASSLGLAGVQETQYF.

This chain links TRBV5-1 with TRBJ2-1; 9 positions match TRBD1. The CDR3 runs 16 residues. With V trimmed by 9 bases and J by 9 bases, 19 bases remained unmatched. CDR1 SGHRS and CDR2 YFSETQ come from the germline V gene. The CDR3 DNA reads TGCGCCACAAGGAAGACGGGACAGGGTGGGAAGGGTGAGCAGTTCTTC. Protein sequence: CATRKTGQGGKGEQFF.

The chain is built from TRBV30 and TRBJ1-1; the match to TRBD1 covers 8 bases. This CDR3 region has 14 residues. V was pared by 0 bases and J by 3 bases, with 3 bases of the junction left unmatched. From germline, CDR1 is GTSNPN and CDR2 SVGIG (reference sequence). CDR3 sequence (DNA): TGTGCCTGGAGTGTGGGACAGGTGGACACTGAAGCTTTCTTT. It encodes CAWSVGQVDTEAFF.

The J gene is TRBJ1-1, the V gene TRBV12-5, with 7 bases identical to TRBD1. Germline V gene data show CDR1 as LGHNT and CDR2 as FRNRAP. V shed 7 bases and J 0 bases; nucleotides not matched to a gene: 8. CDR3 length: 15 residues. CDR3 sequence reads: CASALRQGVNTEAFF. The DNA for the CDR3 is TGTGCTAGTGCCCTCAGACAGGGTGTGAACACTGAAGCTTTCTTT.

CDR3 nucleotides: TGTGCCAGCAGCGTAGGGGCGGGACCCTACGAGCAGTACTTC. Residues: CASSVGAGPYEQYF. The chain links TRBV9 to TRBJ2-7; D might be TRBD2 (6 bases). The ends were cut back, 0 bases at V and 2 bases at J, with 9 bases in the middle. The CDR3 length is 14 residues. Germline CDR1 is SGDLS and CDR2 is YYNGEE.

This clone was picked up a small number of times. The rearrangement links TRBV4-3 to TRBJ2-6; TRBD1 matches at 8 bases. J was trimmed by 0 bases and V by 2 bases; bases with no gene match: 6. Germline V gene data show CDR1 as LGHNA and CDR2 as YSLEER. The CDR3 contains 18 residues. This CDR3 is CASSQTDRGISGANVLTF. In DNA form, the CDR3 reads TGCGCCAGCAGCCAAACTGACAGGGGAATCTCTGGGGCCAACGTCCTGACTTTC.

CDR3 amino acids: CATSRDPNTRLDRAADTQYF. CDR3 DNA sequence: TGTGCCACCAGCAGAGATCCTAATACCCGGTTAGACAGGGCCGCAGATACGCAGTATTTT. The chain recombines TRBV15 with TRBJ2-3; 7 nucleotides align to TRBD1. CDR3 size: 20 residues. CDR1 is LNHNV, CDR2 YYDKDF, per germline (reference sequence). V lost 0 bases, J lost 4 bases, and 19 bases stayed unmatched.

V usage is TRBV7-8 and J usage is TRBJ1-2; possible D gene TRBD1, 6 bases. This CDR3 comprises 13 residues. The V gene lost 6 bases and the J gene lost 5 bases, with 13 bases spanning the gap. CDR1 is SGHVS and CDR2 is FQNEAQ in the germline V gene. The CDR3 spells CASRSTGTYGYTF. The CDR3 bases are TGTGCCAGCAGATCCACAGGGACATATGGCTACACCTTC.

This clone was seen only a few times. As DNA, the CDR3 is TGTGCCAGCAGCTTTCGGCGGGGGGGAACCTACGAGCAGTACTTC. Translating it yields CASSFRRGGTYEQYF. This rearrangement joins TRBV5-6 to TRBJ2-7, with TRBD2 identical over 9 bases. J was trimmed by 2 bases and V by 2 bases; bases with no gene match: 5. Germline-derived CDR1 and CDR2 are SGHDT and YYEEEE. The CDR3 runs to 15 residues. Variable domain in full (rest from reference TRBV5-6 and TRBJ2-7): DAGVTQSPTHLIKTRGQQVTLRCSPKSGHDTVSWYQQALGQGPQFIFQYYEEEERQRGNFPDRFSGHQFPNYSSELNVNALLLGDSALYLCASSFRRGGTYEQYFGPGTRLTVT.

CDR3 in DNA: TGTGCCAGCAGCTCCGTGACACAGGGTAATTACGAGCAGTACTTC. It translates to CASSSVTQGNYEQYF. This chain links TRBV5-6 with TRBJ2-7; D may be TRBD1 (6 bases). This CDR3 contains 15 residues. From germline, CDR1 is SGHDT and CDR2 YYEEEE. V was trimmed by 3 bases and J by 4 bases, leaving 17 bases between them.

J is TRBJ2-3 and V is TRBV7-3; D gene ambiguous. This CDR3 has 14 residues. CDR1 SGHTA and CDR2 FQGTGA come from the germline V gene. Trimming shortened V by 5 bases and J by 1 base, and 10 bases separated the two germline ends. The CDR3 DNA reads TGTGCCAGCAGCGCCCTTACAGGCACAGATACGCAGTATTTT. Protein sequence: CASSALTGTDTQYF. Full variable domain (rest looked up from reference TRBV7-3 and TRBJ2-3): GAGVSQTPSNKVTEKGKYVELRCDPISGHTALYWYRQSLGQGPEFLIYFQGTGAADDSGLPNDRFFAVRPEGSVSTLKIQRTERGDSAVYLCASSALTGTDTQYFGPGTRLTVL.

V usage is TRBV7-9 and J usage is TRBJ2-2; 10 positions match TRBD2. The ends lost 0 bases at V and 2 bases at J; junction bases unmatched: 3. This CDR3 is 17 amino acids long. Germline CDR1 reads SEHNR; CDR2 reads FQNEAQ (reference sequence). The CDR3 DNA follows: TGTGCCAGCAGCTTAGCTGAACTAGCGGGAAACACCGGGGAGCTGTTTTTT. Translated, it gives CASSLAELAGNTGELFF.

The rearrangement links TRBV2 to TRBJ2-7; perhaps TRBD1 as D (6 bases). The CDR3 extends over 17 amino acids. Trimming stripped 4 bases from V and 2 bases from J, with 21 bases between. Germline V gives CDR1 SNHLY, CDR2 FYNNEI. The CDR3 region has the DNA TGTGCCAGCAGTGCGAGGACAGACCTCTTAGTTCCCTACGAGCAGTACTTC. Its protein product is CASSARTDLLVPYEQYF.